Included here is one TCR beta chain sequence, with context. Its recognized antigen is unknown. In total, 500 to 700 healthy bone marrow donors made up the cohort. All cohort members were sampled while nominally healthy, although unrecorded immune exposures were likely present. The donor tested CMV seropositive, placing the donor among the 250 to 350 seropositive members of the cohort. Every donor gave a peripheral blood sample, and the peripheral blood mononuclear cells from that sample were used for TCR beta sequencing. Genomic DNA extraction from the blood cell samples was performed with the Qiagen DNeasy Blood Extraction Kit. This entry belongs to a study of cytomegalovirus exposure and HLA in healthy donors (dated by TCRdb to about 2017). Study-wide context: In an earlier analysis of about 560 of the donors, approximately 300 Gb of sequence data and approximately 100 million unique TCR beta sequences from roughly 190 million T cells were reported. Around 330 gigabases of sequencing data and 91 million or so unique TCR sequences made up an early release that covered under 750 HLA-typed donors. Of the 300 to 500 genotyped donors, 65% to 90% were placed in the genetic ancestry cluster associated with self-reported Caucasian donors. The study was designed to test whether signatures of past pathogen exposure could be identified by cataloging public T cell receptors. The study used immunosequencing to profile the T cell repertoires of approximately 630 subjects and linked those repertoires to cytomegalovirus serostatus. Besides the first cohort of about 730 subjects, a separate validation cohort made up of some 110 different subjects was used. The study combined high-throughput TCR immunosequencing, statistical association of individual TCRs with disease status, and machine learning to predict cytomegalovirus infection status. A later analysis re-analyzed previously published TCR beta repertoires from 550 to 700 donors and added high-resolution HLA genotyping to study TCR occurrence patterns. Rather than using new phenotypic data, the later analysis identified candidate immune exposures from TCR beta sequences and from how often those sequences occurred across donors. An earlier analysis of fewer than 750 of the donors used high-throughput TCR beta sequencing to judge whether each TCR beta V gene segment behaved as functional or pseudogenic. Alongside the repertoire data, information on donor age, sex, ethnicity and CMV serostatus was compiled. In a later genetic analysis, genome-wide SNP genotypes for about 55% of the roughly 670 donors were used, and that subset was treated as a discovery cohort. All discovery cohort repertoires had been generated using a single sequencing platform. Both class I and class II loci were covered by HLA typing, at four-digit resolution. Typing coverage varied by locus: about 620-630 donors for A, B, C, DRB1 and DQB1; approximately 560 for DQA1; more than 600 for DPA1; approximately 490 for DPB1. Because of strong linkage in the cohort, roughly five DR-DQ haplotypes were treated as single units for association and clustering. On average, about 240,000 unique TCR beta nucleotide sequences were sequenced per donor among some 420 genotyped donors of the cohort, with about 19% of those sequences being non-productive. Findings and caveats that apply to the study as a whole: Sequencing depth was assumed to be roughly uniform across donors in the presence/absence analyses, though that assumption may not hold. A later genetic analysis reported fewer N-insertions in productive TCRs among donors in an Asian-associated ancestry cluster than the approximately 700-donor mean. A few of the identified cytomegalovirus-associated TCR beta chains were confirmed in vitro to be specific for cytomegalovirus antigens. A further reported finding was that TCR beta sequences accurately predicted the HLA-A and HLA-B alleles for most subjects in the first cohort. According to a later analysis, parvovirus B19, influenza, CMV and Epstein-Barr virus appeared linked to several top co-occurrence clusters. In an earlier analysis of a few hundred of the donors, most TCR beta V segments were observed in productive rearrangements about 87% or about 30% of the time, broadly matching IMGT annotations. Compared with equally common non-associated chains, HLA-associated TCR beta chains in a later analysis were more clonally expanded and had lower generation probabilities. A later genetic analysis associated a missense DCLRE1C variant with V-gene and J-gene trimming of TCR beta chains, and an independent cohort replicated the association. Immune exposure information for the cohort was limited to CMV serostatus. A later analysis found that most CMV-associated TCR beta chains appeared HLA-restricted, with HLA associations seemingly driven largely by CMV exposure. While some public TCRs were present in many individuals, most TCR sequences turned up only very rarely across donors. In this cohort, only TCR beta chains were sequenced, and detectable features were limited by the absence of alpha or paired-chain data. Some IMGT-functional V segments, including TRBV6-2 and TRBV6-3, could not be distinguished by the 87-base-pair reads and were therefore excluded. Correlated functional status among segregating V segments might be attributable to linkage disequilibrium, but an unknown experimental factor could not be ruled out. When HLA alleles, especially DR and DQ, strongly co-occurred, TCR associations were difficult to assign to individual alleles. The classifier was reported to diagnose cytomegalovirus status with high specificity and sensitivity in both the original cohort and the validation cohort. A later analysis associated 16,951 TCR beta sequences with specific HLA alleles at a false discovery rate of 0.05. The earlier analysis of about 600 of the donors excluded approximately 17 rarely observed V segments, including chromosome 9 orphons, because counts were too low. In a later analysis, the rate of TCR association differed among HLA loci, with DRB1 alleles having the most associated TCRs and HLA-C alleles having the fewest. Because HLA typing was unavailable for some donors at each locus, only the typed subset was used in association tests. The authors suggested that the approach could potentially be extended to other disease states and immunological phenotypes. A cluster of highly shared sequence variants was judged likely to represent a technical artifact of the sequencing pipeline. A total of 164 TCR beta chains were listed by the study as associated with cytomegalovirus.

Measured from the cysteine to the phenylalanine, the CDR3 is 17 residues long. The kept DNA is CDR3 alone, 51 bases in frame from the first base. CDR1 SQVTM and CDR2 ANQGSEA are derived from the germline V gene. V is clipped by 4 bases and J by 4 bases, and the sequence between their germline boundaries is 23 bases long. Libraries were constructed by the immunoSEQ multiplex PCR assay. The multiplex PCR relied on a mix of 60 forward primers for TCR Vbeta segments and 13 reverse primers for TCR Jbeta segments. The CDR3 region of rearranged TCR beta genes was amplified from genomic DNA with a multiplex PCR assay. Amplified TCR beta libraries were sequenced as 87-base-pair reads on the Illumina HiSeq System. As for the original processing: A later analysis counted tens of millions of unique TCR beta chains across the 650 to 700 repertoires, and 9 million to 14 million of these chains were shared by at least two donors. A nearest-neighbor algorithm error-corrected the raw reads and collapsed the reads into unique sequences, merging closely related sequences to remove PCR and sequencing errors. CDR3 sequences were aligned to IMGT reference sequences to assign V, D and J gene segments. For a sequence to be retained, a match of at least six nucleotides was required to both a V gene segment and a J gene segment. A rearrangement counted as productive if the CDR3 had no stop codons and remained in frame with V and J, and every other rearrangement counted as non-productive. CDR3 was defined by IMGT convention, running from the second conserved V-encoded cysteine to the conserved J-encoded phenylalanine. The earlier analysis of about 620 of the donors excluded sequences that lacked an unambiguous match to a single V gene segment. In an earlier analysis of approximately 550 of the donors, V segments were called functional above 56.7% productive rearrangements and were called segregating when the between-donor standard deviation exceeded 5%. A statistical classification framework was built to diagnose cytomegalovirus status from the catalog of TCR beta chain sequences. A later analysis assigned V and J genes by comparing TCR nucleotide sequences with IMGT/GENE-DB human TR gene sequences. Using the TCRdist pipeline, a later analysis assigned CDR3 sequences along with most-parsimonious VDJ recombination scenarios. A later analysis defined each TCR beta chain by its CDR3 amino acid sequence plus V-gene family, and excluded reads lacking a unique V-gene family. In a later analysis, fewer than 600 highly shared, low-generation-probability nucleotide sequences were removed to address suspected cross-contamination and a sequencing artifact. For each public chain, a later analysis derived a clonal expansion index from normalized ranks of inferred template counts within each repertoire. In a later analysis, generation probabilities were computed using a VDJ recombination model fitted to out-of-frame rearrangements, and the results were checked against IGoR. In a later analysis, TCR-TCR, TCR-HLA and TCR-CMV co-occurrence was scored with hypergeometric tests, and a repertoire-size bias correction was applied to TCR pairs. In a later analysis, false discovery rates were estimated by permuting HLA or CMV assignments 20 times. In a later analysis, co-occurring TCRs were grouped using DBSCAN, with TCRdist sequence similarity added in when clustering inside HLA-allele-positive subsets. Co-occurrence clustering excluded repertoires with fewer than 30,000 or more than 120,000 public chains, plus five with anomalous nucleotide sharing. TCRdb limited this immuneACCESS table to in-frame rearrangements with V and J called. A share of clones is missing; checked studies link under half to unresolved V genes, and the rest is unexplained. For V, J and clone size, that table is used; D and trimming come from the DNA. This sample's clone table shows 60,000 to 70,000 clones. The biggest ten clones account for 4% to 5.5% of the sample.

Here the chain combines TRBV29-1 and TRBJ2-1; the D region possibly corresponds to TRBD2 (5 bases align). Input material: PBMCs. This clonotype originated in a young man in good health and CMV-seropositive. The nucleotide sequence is TGCAGCGTTGGATATATGCCCCGGGAAAGGTCTTACAATGAGCAGTTCTTC. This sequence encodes CSVGYMPRERSYNEQFF.